This entry concerns a single T cell receptor (beta chain). This specimen comes from a study of blood T cell repertoires in COVID-19. Study summary: From T cells, B-cell-depleted T cells, or PBMCs came the material, which was cDNA or gDNA.

Study processing details: By means of reference gene primer amplification, nucleated cell counts were estimated. Data came from immunoSEQ multiplex PCR; TCRdb stores just in-frame clones and leaves some out. D and trimming were read from the DNA, whereas the V and J calls and clone size are those reported in that table. The sample has fewer than 200,000 clones; about 83% are singletons. Germline V gives CDR1 SNHLY, CDR2 FYNNEI. V was trimmed by 2 bases and J by 5 bases, leaving 6 bases between them. This CDR3 has 12 residues. Sequencing was performed on peripheral blood. V and J are TRBV2 and TRBJ2-5, with D maybe TRBD1 (5 bases). The sequence was obtained from a human donor in a cohort sampled during active COVID-19. The CDR3 region has the DNA TGTGCCAGCAGTGAACAGGGTGAGACCCAGTACTTC. As protein: CASSEQGETQYF.